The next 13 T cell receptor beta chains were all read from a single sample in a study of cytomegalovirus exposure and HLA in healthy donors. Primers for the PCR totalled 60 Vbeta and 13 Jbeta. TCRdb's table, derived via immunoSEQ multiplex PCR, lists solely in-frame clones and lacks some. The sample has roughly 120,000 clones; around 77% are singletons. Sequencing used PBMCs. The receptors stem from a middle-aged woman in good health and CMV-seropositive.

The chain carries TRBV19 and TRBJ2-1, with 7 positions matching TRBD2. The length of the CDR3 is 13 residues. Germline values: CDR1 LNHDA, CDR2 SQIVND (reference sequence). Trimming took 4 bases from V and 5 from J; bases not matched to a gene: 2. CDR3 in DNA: TGTGCCAGTAGTACACTAGCGAACAATGAGCAGTTCTTC. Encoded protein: CASSTLANNEQFF.

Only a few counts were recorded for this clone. CDR3 in amino acids: CASSLRGSGAYEQYF. The DNA for the CDR3 is TGTGCCAGCAGCTTAAGGGGTAGCGGAGCCTACGAGCAGTACTTC. V and J are TRBV11-2 and TRBJ2-7, with D possibly TRBD2 on 6 matching bases. V lost 2 bases and J lost 2, with 13 bases in between. Germline V gene sequence: CDR1 SGHAT, CDR2 FQNNGV. The CDR3 extends over 15 amino acids.

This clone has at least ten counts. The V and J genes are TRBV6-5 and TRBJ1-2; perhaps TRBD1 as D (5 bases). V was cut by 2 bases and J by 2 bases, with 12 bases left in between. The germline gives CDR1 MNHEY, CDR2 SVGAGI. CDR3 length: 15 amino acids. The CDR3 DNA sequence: TGTGCCAGCAGTTACGCCAGGGTAACGAACTATGGCTACACCTTC. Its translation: CASSYARVTNYGYTF.

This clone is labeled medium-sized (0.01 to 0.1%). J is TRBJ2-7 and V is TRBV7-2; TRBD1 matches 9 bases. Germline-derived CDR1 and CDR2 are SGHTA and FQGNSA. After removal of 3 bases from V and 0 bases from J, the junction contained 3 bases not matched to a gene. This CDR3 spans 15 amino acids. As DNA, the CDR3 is TGTGCCAGCAGCTTGGACAGGGGTAGCTCCTACGAGCAGTACTTC. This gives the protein CASSLDRGSSYEQYF.

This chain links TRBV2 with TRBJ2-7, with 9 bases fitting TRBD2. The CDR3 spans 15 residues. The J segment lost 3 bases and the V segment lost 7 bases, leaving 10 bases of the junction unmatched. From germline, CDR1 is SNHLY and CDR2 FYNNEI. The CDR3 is CASKVGLAGNYEQYF. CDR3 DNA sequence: TGTGCCAGCAAGGTAGGGCTAGCGGGGAACTACGAGCAGTACTTC.

DNA of the CDR3: TGTGCCAGTAGCCCCTCGGGACAGGGGAAACGTGGCTACACCTTC. Its translation: CASSPSGQGKRGYTF. This chain uses TRBV19 with TRBJ1-2; 10 positions match TRBD1. Germline V gene lookup returns CDR1 LNHDA and CDR2 SQIVND (reference sequence). The CDR3 loop spans 15 amino acids. After removal of 6 bases from V and 7 bases from J, the junction contained 11 bases not matched to a gene.

CDR3: CASSVEGGPTGELFF. CDR3 in DNA: TGTGCCAGCAGCGTAGAGGGGGGGCCCACCGGGGAGCTGTTTTTT. The chain combines TRBV9 with TRBJ2-2; possibly TRBD2 for D (7 bases). The ends were cut back, 0 bases at V and 4 bases at J, with 10 bases in the middle. In germline, CDR1 is SGDLS, CDR2 YYNGEE. This CDR3 comprises 15 residues.

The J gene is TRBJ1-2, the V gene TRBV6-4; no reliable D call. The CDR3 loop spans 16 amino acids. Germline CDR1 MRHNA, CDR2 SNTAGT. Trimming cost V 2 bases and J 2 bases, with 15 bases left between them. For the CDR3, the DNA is TGTGCCAGCAGTGACGGTCCCGGGGTCGGAAACTATGGCTACACCTTC. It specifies CASSDGPGVGNYGYTF.

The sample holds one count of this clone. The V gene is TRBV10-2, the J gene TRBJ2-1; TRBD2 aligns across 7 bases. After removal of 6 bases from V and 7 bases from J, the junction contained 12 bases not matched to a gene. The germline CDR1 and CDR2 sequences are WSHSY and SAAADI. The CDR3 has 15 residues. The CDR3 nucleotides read TGCGCCAGCAGAGGGACGGGGGGAGTTAGGAATGAGCAGTTCTTC. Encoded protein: CASRGTGGVRNEQFF.

The CDR3 nucleotides are TGTGCCAGCAGTAGACAGGTCCCCTCTGACTATGGCTACACCTTC. Protein sequence: CASSRQVPSDYGYTF. The chain recombines TRBV6-1 with TRBJ1-2; possibly TRBD1 for D (6 bases). The CDR3 runs 15 residues. The ends were cut back, 5 bases at V and 3 bases at J, with 16 bases in the middle. Looked up from germline, CDR1 is MNHNS and CDR2 is SASEGT.

The CDR3 DNA follows: TGTGCCAGCAGCCTAGGGACAGGGGCCGAGCAGTACTTC. Translated, it gives CASSLGTGAEQYF. This chain connects TRBV7-3 to TRBJ2-7, with 10 bases lining up with TRBD1. Germline CDR1 is SGHTA and CDR2 is FQGTGA. This CDR3 is 13 amino acids long. The junction had 4 bases not matched to a gene; V was cut back by 5 bases and J by 6 bases.

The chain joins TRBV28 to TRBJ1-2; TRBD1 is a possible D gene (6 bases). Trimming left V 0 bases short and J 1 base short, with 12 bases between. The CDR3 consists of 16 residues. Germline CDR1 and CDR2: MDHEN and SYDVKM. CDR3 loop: CASSLWAGDLNYGYTF. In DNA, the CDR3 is TGTGCCAGCAGTTTATGGGCAGGGGACCTTAACTATGGCTACACCTTC.

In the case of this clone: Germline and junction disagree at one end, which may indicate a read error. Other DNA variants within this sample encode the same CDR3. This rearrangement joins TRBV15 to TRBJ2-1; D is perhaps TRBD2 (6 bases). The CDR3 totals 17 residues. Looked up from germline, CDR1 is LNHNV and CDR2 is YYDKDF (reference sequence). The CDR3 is CATSRDRGLANYNEQFF. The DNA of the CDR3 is TGTGCCACCAGCAGAGATAGGGGCCTAGCGAATTACAACGAGCAGTTCTTC.